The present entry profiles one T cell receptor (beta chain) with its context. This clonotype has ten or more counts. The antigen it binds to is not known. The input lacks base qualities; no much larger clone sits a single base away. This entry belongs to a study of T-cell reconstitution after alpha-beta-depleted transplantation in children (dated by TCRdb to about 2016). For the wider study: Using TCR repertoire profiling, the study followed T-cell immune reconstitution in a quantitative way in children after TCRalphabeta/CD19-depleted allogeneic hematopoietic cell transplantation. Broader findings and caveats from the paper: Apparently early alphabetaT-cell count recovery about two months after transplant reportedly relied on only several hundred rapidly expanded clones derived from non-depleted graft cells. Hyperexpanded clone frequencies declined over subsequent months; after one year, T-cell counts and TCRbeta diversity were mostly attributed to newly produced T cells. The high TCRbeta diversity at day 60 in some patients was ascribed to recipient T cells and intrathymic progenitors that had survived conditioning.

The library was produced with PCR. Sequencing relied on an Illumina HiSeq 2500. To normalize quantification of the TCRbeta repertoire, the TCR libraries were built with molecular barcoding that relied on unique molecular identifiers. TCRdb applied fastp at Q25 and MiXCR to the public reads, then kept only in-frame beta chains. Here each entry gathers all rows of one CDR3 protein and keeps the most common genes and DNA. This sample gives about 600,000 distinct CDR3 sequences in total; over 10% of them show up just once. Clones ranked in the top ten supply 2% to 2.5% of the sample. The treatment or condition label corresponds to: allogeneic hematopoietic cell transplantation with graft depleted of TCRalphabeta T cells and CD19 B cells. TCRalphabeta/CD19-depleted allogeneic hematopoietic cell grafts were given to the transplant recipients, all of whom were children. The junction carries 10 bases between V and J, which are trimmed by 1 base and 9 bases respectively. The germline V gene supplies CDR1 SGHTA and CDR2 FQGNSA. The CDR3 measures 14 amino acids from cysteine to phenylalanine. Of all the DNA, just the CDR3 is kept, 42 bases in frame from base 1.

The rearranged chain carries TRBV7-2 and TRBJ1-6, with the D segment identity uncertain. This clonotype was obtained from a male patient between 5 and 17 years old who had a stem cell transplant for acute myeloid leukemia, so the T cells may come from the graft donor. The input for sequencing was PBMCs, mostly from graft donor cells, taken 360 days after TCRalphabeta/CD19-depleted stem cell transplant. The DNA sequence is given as TGTGCCAGCAGCTTAGTCGAGGGTGGTTCACCCCTCCACTTT. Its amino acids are CASSLVEGGSPLHF.